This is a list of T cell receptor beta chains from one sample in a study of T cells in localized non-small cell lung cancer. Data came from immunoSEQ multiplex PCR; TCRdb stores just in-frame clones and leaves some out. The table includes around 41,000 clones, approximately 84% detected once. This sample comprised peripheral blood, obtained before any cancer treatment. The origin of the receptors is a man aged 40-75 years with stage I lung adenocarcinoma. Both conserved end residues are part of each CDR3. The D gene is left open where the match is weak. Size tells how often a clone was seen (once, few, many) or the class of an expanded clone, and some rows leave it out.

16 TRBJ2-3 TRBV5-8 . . CASSQTGRTYTDTQYF TGTGCCAGCAGCCAAACTGGTAGGACCTACACAGATACGCAGTATTTT
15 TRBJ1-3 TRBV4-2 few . CASSQNNGPGNTIYF TGTGCCAGCAGCCAAAACAATGGGCCTGGAAACACCATATATTTT
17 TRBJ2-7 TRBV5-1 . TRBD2 CASGPYQGSGPSYEQYF TGCGCCAGCGGACCCTATCAGGGTAGCGGGCCCTCCTACGAGCAGTACTTC
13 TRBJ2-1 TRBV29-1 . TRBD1 CSASTGEVGEQFF TGCAGCGCCTCGACAGGGGAAGTAGGTGAGCAGTTCTTC
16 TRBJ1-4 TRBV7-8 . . CASSLVIGRMGEKLFF TGTGCCAGCAGCTTAGTAATTGGGAGAATGGGGGAAAAACTGTTTTTT
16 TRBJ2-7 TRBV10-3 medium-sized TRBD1 CAISPPGGQGAYEQYF TGTGCCATCAGTCCCCCTGGGGGACAGGGGGCCTACGAGCAGTACTTC
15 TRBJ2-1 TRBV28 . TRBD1 CASSPIGTGYNEQFF TGTGCCAGCAGTCCGATCGGGACAGGCTACAATGAGCAGTTCTTC
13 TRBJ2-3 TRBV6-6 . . CASSMPGADTQYF TGTGCCAGCAGTATGCCGGGGGCGGATACGCAGTATTTT
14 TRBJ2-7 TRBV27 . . CASSRVGAVNEQYF TGTGCCAGCAGTCGTGTGGGGGCAGTTAACGAGCAGTACTTC
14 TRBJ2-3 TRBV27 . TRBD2 CASSEREWSDTQYF TGTGCCAGCAGTGAGCGGGAGTGGTCAGATACGCAGTATTTT
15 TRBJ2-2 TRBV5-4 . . CASSKGAANTGELFF TGTGCCAGCAGCAAGGGAGCGGCGAACACCGGGGAGCTGTTTTTT
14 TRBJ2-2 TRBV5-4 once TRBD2 CAAKGGSHTGELFF TGTGCCGCTAAAGGCGGGAGTCACACCGGGGAGCTGTTTTTT
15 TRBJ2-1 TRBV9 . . CASSVVGAGYNEQFF TGTGCCAGCAGCGTAGTGGGGGCGGGTTACAATGAGCAGTTCTTC
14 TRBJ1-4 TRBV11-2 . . CASSPEAPREKLFF TGTGCCAGCAGCCCCGAAGCTCCTAGAGAAAAACTGTTTTTT
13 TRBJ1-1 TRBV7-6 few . CASSFSHFTEAFF TGTGCCAGCAGCTTTAGCCACTTCACTGAAGCTTTCTTT
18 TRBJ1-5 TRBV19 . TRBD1 CASSTRHSGTGNNQPQHF TGTGCCAGTAGTACTCGTCACTCCGGGACAGGGAACAATCAGCCCCAGCATTTT
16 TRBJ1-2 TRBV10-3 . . CAISEPPWKVDYGYTF TGTGCCATCAGTGAACCTCCTTGGAAGGTGGACTATGGCTACACCTTC
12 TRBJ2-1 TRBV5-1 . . CASSDRKNEQFF TGCGCCAGCAGCGACAGGAAGAATGAGCAGTTCTTC
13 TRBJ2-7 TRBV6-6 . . CASSYSRGYEQYF TGTGCCAGCAGTTACTCAAGGGGCTACGAGCAGTACTTC
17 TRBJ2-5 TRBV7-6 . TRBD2 CASSPRLALQEGETQYF TGTGCCAGCAGCCCCAGACTAGCCCTGCAGGAAGGAGAGACCCAGTACTTC
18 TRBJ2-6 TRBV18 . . CASSPNSYGVAGANVLTF TGTGCCAGCTCACCAAACTCCTACGGGGTTGCTGGGGCCAACGTCCTGACTTTC
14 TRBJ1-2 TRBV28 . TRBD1 CASSSLPGGYGYTF TGTGCCAGCAGCTCCCTCCCAGGGGGCTATGGCTACACCTTC
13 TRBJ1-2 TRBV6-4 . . CASRGVGGYGYTF TGTGCCAGCAGAGGCGTGGGGGGATATGGCTACACCTTC
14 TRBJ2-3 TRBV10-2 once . CASSPGTPEDTQYF TGCGCCAGCAGCCCTGGGACTCCTGAAGATACGCAGTATTTT